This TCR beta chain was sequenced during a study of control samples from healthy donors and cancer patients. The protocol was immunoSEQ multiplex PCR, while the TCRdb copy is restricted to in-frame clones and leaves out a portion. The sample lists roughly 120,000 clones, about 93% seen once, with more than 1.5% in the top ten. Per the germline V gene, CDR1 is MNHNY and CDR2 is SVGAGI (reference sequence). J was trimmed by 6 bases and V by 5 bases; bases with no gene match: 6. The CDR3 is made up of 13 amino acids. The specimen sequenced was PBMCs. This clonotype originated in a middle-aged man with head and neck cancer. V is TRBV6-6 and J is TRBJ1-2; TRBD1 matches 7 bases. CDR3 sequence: CASSHGQANGYTF. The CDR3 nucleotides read TGTGCCAGCAGTCACGGACAGGCGAATGGCTACACCTTC.